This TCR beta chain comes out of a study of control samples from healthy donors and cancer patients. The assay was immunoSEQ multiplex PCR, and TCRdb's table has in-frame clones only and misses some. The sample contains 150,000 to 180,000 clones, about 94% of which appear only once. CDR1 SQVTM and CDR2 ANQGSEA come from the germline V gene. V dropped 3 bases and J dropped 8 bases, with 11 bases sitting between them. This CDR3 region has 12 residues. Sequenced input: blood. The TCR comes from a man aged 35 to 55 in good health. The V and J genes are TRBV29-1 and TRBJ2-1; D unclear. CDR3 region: CSVDLVPDEQFF. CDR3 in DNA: TGCAGCGTTGATCTGGTACCCGATGAGCAGTTCTTC.